This T cell receptor (beta chain) was recorded in a study of lymphopenia after photon versus proton radiotherapy. This table comes from immunoSEQ multiplex PCR, and its TCRdb copy is limited to in-frame clones, with some not included. The data hold about 30,000 clones, with roughly nine tenths observed a single time. The origin of this receptor is a woman between 65 and 79 years old with pancreatic cancer. Some clones in this sample may be carry-over from other donors' samples. The sample here was peripheral blood, taken from a patient treated with proton-based radiotherapy.

CDR3 bases: TGTGCCAGCAGCAACGCACCGGGACTAGCGGTGACCGGGGAGCTGTTTTTT. It codes for CASSNAPGLAVTGELFF. V usage is TRBV7-8 and J usage is TRBJ2-2, with 11 bases aligning to TRBD2. J gave up 5 bases and V 5 bases, and 10 bases lay outside the gene matches. Germline CDR1 is SGHVS and CDR2 is FQNEAQ. The CDR3 length is 17 residues.